One sample yielded the 24 T cell receptor beta chains listed below, sequenced in a study of shared clonotypes between healthy human individuals. TCRdb's table, derived via immunoSEQ multiplex PCR, lists solely in-frame clones and lacks some. The table has about 490,000 clones, roughly 85% seen once. The sample was PBMCs. The receptor source for this set is a woman in her thirties or forties in good health. Some clones in this sample may be carry-over from other donors' samples.

The chain recombines TRBV19 with TRBJ1-5, with 9 nucleotides matching TRBD1. CDR3 length: 18 amino acids. The trim removed 3 bases at V and 6 bases at J, leaving 15 bases unmatched. CDR1 LNHDA and CDR2 SQIVND come from the germline V gene (reference sequence). CDR3 nucleotide sequence: TGTGCCAGTAGTATTAACCTCGAGATGGGACAGGGTAGTCAGCCCCAGCATTTT. Translating gives CASSINLEMGQGSQPQHF. Combining the CDR3 with reference TRBV19 and TRBJ1-5 gives the whole variable domain DGGITQSPKYLFRKEGQNVTLSCEQNLNHDAMYWYRQDPGQGLRLIYYSQIVNDFQKGDIAEGYSVSREKKESFPLTVTSAQKNPTAFYLCASSINLEMGQGSQPQHFGDGTRLSIL.

The V and J genes are TRBV5-1 and TRBJ2-2, with D unclear. The V end was cut by 0 bases, the J end by 2 bases, with 8 bases between. The CDR3 is 15 amino acids. Looked up from germline, CDR1 is SGHRS and CDR2 is YFSETQ. The CDR3 reads CASSLGTFNTGELFF. CDR3 coding DNA: TGCGCCAGCAGCTTGGGAACTTTTAACACCGGGGAGCTGTTTTTT.

CDR3 coding DNA: TGTGCCAGCAGACCCTCTACAGGGTACAATGAGCAGTTCTTC. Protein sequence: CASRPSTGYNEQFF. V and J are TRBV28 and TRBJ2-1; D perhaps matches TRBD1 (6 bases). The CDR3 length is 14 residues. Germline V gives CDR1 MDHEN, CDR2 SYDVKM. Deletions cut 6 bases from V and 4 bases from J, with 13 bases between.

The gene calls are TRBV18 and TRBJ1-1; 10 bases are a match to TRBD1. Germline V gene sequence: CDR1 KGHSH, CDR2 LQKENI. The CDR3 covers 19 residues. Trimming at V came to 1 base and at J to 0 bases, leaving 11 bases not matched to a gene. For the CDR3, the DNA is TGTGCCAGCTCACCACAGAACCTAGCCGGGACAGGGGTGAACACTGAAGCTTTCTTT. This codes for CASSPQNLAGTGVNTEAFF.

J is TRBJ2-2 and V is TRBV30; 8 nucleotides line up with TRBD2. This CDR3 contains 17 residues. The germline V gene has CDR1 GTSNPN and CDR2 SVGIG (reference sequence). After removal of 5 bases from V and 5 bases from J, the junction contained 16 bases not matched to a gene. The CDR3 reads CAWGGSGGGTSTGELFF. CDR3 coding DNA: TGTGCCTGGGGTGGAAGCGGGGGAGGAACAAGTACCGGGGAGCTGTTTTTT.

The chain has TRBV27 and TRBJ1-4, with 9 bases aligning to TRBD1. The CDR3 length is 15 residues. The V gene's germline CDR1 is MNHEY and CDR2 SMNVEV (reference sequence). With 5 bases clipped from V and 7 bases from J, the junction kept 8 bases outside the gene matches. The chain's CDR3 is CASSPTGGVGEKLFF. The CDR3 DNA reads as TGTGCCAGCAGTCCTACAGGGGGCGTTGGTGAAAAACTGTTTTTT.

The genes are TRBV7-2 and TRBJ2-7; D is unresolved. V was clipped by 5 bases and J by 5 bases, with 16 bases between them. Per the germline V gene, CDR1 is SGHTA and CDR2 is FQGNSA. The CDR3 is made up of 14 amino acids. The CDR3 DNA sequence: TGTGCCAGCAGCCCCGGGCCACGCCCGGACGAGCAGTACTTC. Protein product: CASSPGPRPDEQYF.

The chain recombines TRBV6-5 with TRBJ2-2, with unresolved D. V was clipped by 5 bases and J by 7 bases, with 5 bases between them. This CDR3 contains 11 residues. The germline CDR1 and CDR2 sequences are MNHEY and SVGAGI. CDR3 amino acids: CASSQRGELFF. CDR3 nucleotide sequence: TGTGCCAGCAGTCAACGCGGGGAGCTGTTTTTT.

Note on this clone: It differs at one base from a far larger clone, so likely a read error. Other DNA sequences in this specimen translate into the identical CDR3. V and J are TRBV30 and TRBJ1-5; weak D call: TRBD1 (6 bases). The CDR3 is made up of 13 amino acids. Per germline, CDR1 GTSNPN and CDR2 SVGIG (reference sequence). The CDR3 sequence: CAWSRGNGQPQHF. Here the CDR3 DNA reads TGTGCCTGGAGTAGGGGGAACGGGCAGCCCCAACATTTT.

About this clone: This sample also contains other DNA sequences that code for the same CDR3. The chain joins TRBV19 to TRBJ2-7, with 10 bases fitting TRBD1. Losses at the gene ends were 6 bases for V and 3 bases for J; bases not matched to a gene: 2. The V gene's germline CDR1 is LNHDA and CDR2 SQIVND (reference sequence). The CDR3 spans 13 residues. Written as DNA, the CDR3 is TGTGCCAGTAGAGGGACAGGGGTCTACGAGCAGTACTTC. Its translation: CASRGTGVYEQYF.

The chain combines TRBV7-8 with TRBJ2-1; 7 bases line up with TRBD1. From germline, CDR1 is SGHVS and CDR2 FQNEAQ. This CDR3 comprises 13 residues. V lost 0 bases, J lost 14 bases, and 7 bases stayed unmatched. Here the CDR3 reads CASSLALGQQEFF. CDR3 nucleotides: TGTGCCAGCAGCTTAGCGCTGGGACAGCAGGAGTTCTTC.

This sequence joins TRBV5-1 and TRBJ2-2; 8 bases agree with TRBD1. Germline V gene data show CDR1 as SGHRS and CDR2 as YFSETQ. V dropped 2 bases and J dropped 7; count of bases not matched to a gene: 1. This CDR3 has 13 amino acids. In DNA, the CDR3 is TGCGCCAGCAGCTTACAGGGGGACGGGGAGCTGTTTTTT. This translates into CASSLQGDGELFF.

The chain uses TRBV2 and TRBJ2-5, with D tentatively TRBD1 or TRBD2 (6 bases each). This CDR3 region has 16 residues. V gave up 6 bases and J gave up 1 base, with 18 bases separating them. Germline V gene sequence: CDR1 SNHLY, CDR2 FYNNEI. The CDR3 region is CASRGGRGGTQETQYF. The CDR3 coding sequence is TGTGCCAGCAGGGGGGGCAGGGGAGGCACCCAAGAGACCCAGTACTTC.

The CDR3 DNA is TGTGCCAGCAAACCCGGAGGGGGCCCCTATGGCTACACCTTC. Residues: CASKPGGGPYGYTF. V and J are TRBV7-2 and TRBJ1-2, with 7 positions matching TRBD1. This CDR3 has 14 residues. J lost 4 bases, V lost 7 bases, and 9 bases had no gene match. Germline-derived CDR1 and CDR2 are SGHTA and FQGNSA.

This chain uses TRBV5-1 with TRBJ2-7; 7 positions match TRBD1. This CDR3 is built from 17 residues. Germline V gene data show CDR1 as SGHRS and CDR2 as YFSETQ. The J segment lost 0 bases and the V segment lost 2 bases, leaving 11 bases of the junction unmatched. The DNA of the CDR3 is TGCGCCAGCAGCTTCGTCCGACAGGGAAAGAGCTCCTACGAGCAGTACTTC. Protein: CASSFVRQGKSSYEQYF. Full variable domain (outside the CDR3, taken from reference TRBV5-1 and TRBJ2-7): KAGVTQTPRYLIKTRGQQVTLSCSPISGHRSVSWYQQTPGQGLQFLFEYFSETQRNKGNFPGRFSGRQFSNSRSEMNVSTLELGDSALYLCASSFVRQGKSSYEQYFGPGTRLTVT.

This chain joins TRBV7-7 and TRBJ2-7; 8 bases map to TRBD1. Germline assignment: CDR1 SSHAT and CDR2 FNYEAQ (reference sequence). J lost 3 bases, V lost 3 bases, and 4 bases had no gene match. The CDR3 consists of 14 residues. The CDR3 is CASSLGTGLYEQYF. The CDR3 DNA follows: TGTGCCAGCAGCTTGGGGACAGGCCTCTACGAGCAGTACTTC.

This sequence joins TRBV11-2 and TRBJ2-7; 8 nucleotides line up with TRBD2. J gave up 2 bases and V 5 bases, and 8 bases lay outside the gene matches. The CDR3 runs 15 residues. Germline loops: CDR1 SGHAT, CDR2 FQNNGV. CDR3 sequence reads: CASSPRVAGTYEQYF. The CDR3 DNA is TGTGCCAGCAGCCCCCGGGTAGCGGGGACCTACGAGCAGTACTTC.

This chain connects TRBV28 to TRBJ2-3; D not resolved. The CDR3 extends over 16 amino acids. The V gene lost 0 bases and the J gene lost 0 bases, with 10 bases spanning the gap. Germline-derived CDR1 and CDR2 are MDHEN and SYDVKM. In DNA form, the CDR3 reads TGTGCCAGCAGTTTATGGGCAGCAGCTAGCACAGATACGCAGTATTTT. It is translated as CASSLWAAASTDTQYF.

The chain has TRBV5-4 and TRBJ2-1; D is undetermined. The V gene lost 1 base and the J gene lost 3 bases, with 8 bases spanning the gap. The CDR3 totals 14 residues. Germline values: CDR1 SGHNT, CDR2 YYREEE (reference sequence). In DNA, the CDR3 is TGTGCCAGCAGCTTGTCTGCTGACTACAATGAGCAGTTCTTC. As protein: CASSLSADYNEQFF.

The chain combines TRBV7-2 with TRBJ2-5; 9 bases line up with TRBD2. The germline V gene encodes CDR1 SGHTA and CDR2 FQGNSA. The CDR3 sequence is 16 residues long. Unmatched junction bases numbered 12, after V lost 5 bases and J lost 5 bases. The CDR3 spells CASSPGGSGSWETQYF. DNA of the CDR3: TGTGCCAGCAGCCCCGGGGGTAGCGGGAGTTGGGAGACCCAGTACTTC.

This clone was counted a few times. V usage is TRBV7-2 and J usage is TRBJ2-4, with TRBD2 matching over 10 bases. The V and J ends lost 5 bases and 8 bases, in that order; junction bases with no gene match: 18. The CDR3 is 18 residues long. Germline values: CDR1 SGHTA, CDR2 FQGNSA. The CDR3 DNA sequence: TGTGCCAGCAGCCCGGCACCCGGGCTAGCGGGAGCACGGGACATTCAGTACTTC. The encoded protein is CASSPAPGLAGARDIQYF.

The chain recombines TRBV5-1 with TRBJ2-5; D possibly corresponds to TRBD1 (6 bases). The V and J ends lost 1 base and 4 bases respectively, with 11 bases between them. Looked up from germline, CDR1 is SGHRS and CDR2 is YFSETQ. This CDR3 comprises 14 residues. CDR3 sequence (DNA): TGCGCCAGCAGCTTGCTGGGGGCGGGAGAGACCCAGTACTTC. Encoded protein: CASSLLGAGETQYF.

The chain combines TRBV5-1 with TRBJ2-5; D gene ambiguous. The J call could be wrong; TRBJ2-7 is a better fit for the DNA end. CDR3 length: 17 amino acids. Germline CDR1 is SGHRS and CDR2 is YFSETQ. The CDR3 spells CASSLAGGWPSSYEQYF. In DNA form, the CDR3 reads TGCGCCAGCAGCTTGGCCGGTGGGTGGCCCTCCTCCTACGAGCAGTACTTC.

The chain links TRBV28 to TRBJ2-7, with 8 bases aligning to TRBD2. V shed 7 bases, J shed 4 bases, and the junction held 6 bases outside the gene matches. The CDR3 sequence is 13 residues long. Germline CDR1 MDHEN, CDR2 SYDVKM. CDR3: CASTPGGVYEQYF. CDR3 in DNA: TGTGCCAGCACCCCCGGGGGGGTTTACGAGCAGTACTTC.